A selection of T cell receptor beta chains follows, all from one sample in a study of technical replicates of blood from a handful of donors. Here immunoSEQ multiplex PCR was the method, and the copy in TCRdb shows in-frame clones only, minus some. The sample holds about 44,000 clones, around 96% seen once. Sequenced sample: T cells isolated from PBMCs. These receptors were collected from a human donor in good health. CDR3s include the opening cysteine and the closing phenylalanine or tryptophan. A D gene is named only where the DNA matches it firmly. Size values are once, few and many counts, or a class for expanded clones, and some rows have none.

v_call	d_call	clone_size	j_call	cdr3_length	cdr3_aa	cdr3_nt
TRBV25-1	TRBD1	-	TRBJ1-2	15	CASSDPGQGLDGYTF	TGTGCCAGCAGTGACCCAGGACAGGGGTTAGATGGCTACACCTTC
TRBV28	TRBD1	-	TRBJ2-7	16	CASSITLTGSSYEQYF	TGTGCCAGCAGTATCACCTTGACAGGGAGCTCCTACGAGCAGTACTTC
TRBV30	-	-	TRBJ1-1	13	CAWSVQGSTEAFF	TGTGCCTGGAGTGTACAGGGCAGCACTGAAGCTTTCTTT
TRBV7-8	TRBD1	once	TRBJ2-3	15	CASSLRDRFTDTQYF	TGTGCCAGCAGCTTAAGGGACAGATTCACAGATACGCAGTATTTT
TRBV5-1	TRBD2	-	TRBJ2-3	16	CASSLRLAGDTDTQYF	TGCGCCAGCAGCTTACGACTAGCGGGAGATACAGATACGCAGTATTTT
TRBV6-1	-	-	TRBJ2-5	15	CASSEGGGQQETQYF	TGTGCCAGCAGTGAAGGCGGGGGCCAGCAAGAGACCCAGTACTTC
TRBV28	TRBD1	-	TRBJ2-7	15	CASKGPGGDSYEQYF	TGTGCCAGCAAAGGGCCAGGGGGCGACTCCTACGAGCAGTACTTC
TRBV7-2	-	-	TRBJ2-3	18	CASSPLTFAGASTDTQYF	TGTGCCAGCAGCCCCCTTACTTTCGCGGGTGCTAGCACAGATACGCAGTATTTT
TRBV28	TRBD2	-	TRBJ2-1	14	CASSALAAYNEQFF	TGTGCCAGCAGTGCCCTAGCGGCTTACAATGAGCAGTTCTTC
TRBV28	TRBD1	-	TRBJ1-3	15	CASSLARGYGNTIYF	TGTGCCAGCAGTTTAGCCAGGGGGTACGGAAACACCATATATTTT
TRBV2	-	-	TRBJ1-5	13	CASSSISNQPQHF	TGTGCCAGCAGTTCAATTAGCAATCAGCCCCAGCATTTT
TRBV7-9	-	-	TRBJ1-1	12	CASSSDRIEAFF	TGTGCCAGCAGCTCAGACAGAATAGAAGCTTTCTTT
TRBV5-1	TRBD1	-	TRBJ1-1	14	CASSREARGTEAFF	TGCGCCAGCAGCCGCGAAGCCAGGGGGACTGAAGCTTTCTTT
TRBV19	-	-	TRBJ1-2	15	CASSIGQGSNYGYTF	TGTGCCAGTAGTATAGGCCAGGGGTCAAACTATGGCTACACCTTC
TRBV6-1	-	-	TRBJ1-1	10	CASAYTEAFF	TGTGCCAGCGCGTACACTGAAGCTTTCTTT
TRBV7-2	-	-	TRBJ2-3	14	CASSLLGSAPTQYF	TGTGCCAGCAGTTTACTGGGGAGCGCCCCTACGCAGTATTTT
TRBV11-1	TRBD1	-	TRBJ1-2	14	CASSRGQGRIGYTF	TGTGCCAGCAGCCGTGGACAGGGGAGGATTGGCTACACCTTC
TRBV4-2	TRBD2	-	TRBJ2-7	17	CASSQGVGRAGFYEQYF	TGTGCCAGCAGCCAAGGGGTCGGGAGGGCCGGTTTCTACGAGCAGTACTTC
TRBV10-3	-	-	TRBJ2-7	15	CAISDRQGGRYEQYF	TGTGCCATCAGTGATCGGCAGGGGGGTCGGTACGAGCAGTACTTC
TRBV9	TRBD1	once	TRBJ1-1	14	CASSVDPGGTEAFF	TGTGCCAGCAGCGTAGACCCAGGGGGCACTGAAGCTTTCTTT
TRBV30	TRBD1	-	TRBJ1-2	11	CAWGTVDGYTF	TGTGCCTGGGGGACAGTGGATGGCTACACCTTC
TRBV19	-	-	TRBJ1-1	14	CASMYLGGDTEAFF	TGTGCCAGTATGTACCTCGGGGGTGACACTGAAGCTTTCTTT
TRBV4-2	TRBD1	-	TRBJ2-1	16	CASSQEGIGGGNEQFF	TGTGCCAGCAGCCAAGAAGGGATAGGGGGCGGGAATGAGCAGTTCTTC
TRBV28	-	-	TRBJ1-5	17	CASSSYSGQATNQPQHF	TGTGCCAGCAGTTCATATTCCGGACAAGCTACTAATCAGCCCCAGCATTTT